This is a list of T cell receptor beta chains from one sample in a study of T cell changes during pregnancy in multiple sclerosis. Only in-frame clones appear in the TCRdb table, and some are missing; sequencing was by immunoSEQ multiplex PCR. The sample yields under 50,000 clones, more than 85% seen once. Sequencing used CD8+ T cells from peripheral blood mononuclear cells, obtained in the first trimester of pregnancy. These receptors came from a female donor with multiple sclerosis, enrolled in a pregnancy study. CDR3s include the opening cysteine and the closing phenylalanine or tryptophan. The D gene is left open where the match is weak. The size field is filled for only some rows; it gives once, few, many or a size class.

TRBV25-1,TRBD2,-,TRBJ2-2,TGTGCCAGCAGTGAATCGAGGCGGGGGGCTAAGAACACCGGGGAGCTGTTTTTT,CASSESRRGAKNTGELFF
TRBV7-8,TRBD2,-,TRBJ2-7,TGTGCCAGCAGCCTTGGGAGGGCCCTTCAGGATAGCTCCTACGAGCAGTACTTC,CASSLGRALQDSSYEQYF
TRBV7-8,-,-,TRBJ1-1,TGTGCCAGCAGCTTACTCGGGAACATGAACACTGAAGCTTTCTTT,CASSLLGNMNTEAFF
TRBV4-1,TRBD1,-,TRBJ2-3,TGCGCCAGCCAACAGGGGATGGGCACAGATACGCAGTATTTT,CASQQGMGTDTQYF
TRBV27,TRBD2,-,TRBJ2-5,TGTGCCAGCAGTCTCCGGGGGAGGGAGACGCAGACCCAGTACTTC,CASSLRGRETQTQYF
TRBV5-1,TRBD2,-,TRBJ2-1,TGCGCCAGCAGCTGGATTAGCGGGAGTAGAAATGAGCAGTTCTTC,CASSWISGSRNEQFF
TRBV9,TRBD1,-,TRBJ2-7,TGTGCCAGCAGCCCCGGGGACAGGGGAAACGAGCAGTACTTC,CASSPGDRGNEQYF
TRBV28,TRBD1,-,TRBJ1-2,TGTGCCAGCAGTACCCGACAGGGAGACATTGGCTACACCTTC,CASSTRQGDIGYTF
TRBV7-2,TRBD2,-,TRBJ2-5,TGTGCCAGCAGCACCTCTAGCGGGGTCCAAGAGACCCAGTACTTC,CASSTSSGVQETQYF
TRBV7-9,-,-,TRBJ2-7,TGTGCCAGCAGCTTAGTGGCAGGGCAATTCGAGCAGTACTTC,CASSLVAGQFEQYF
TRBV7-2,-,-,TRBJ2-7,TGTGCCAGCAGCTTAGTCCCAGGGTTCTCCGAGCAGTACTTC,CASSLVPGFSEQYF
TRBV7-6,TRBD2,-,TRBJ2-7,TGTGCCAGCAGCTCCTTAGCGGGATCCTACGAGCAGTACTTC,CASSSLAGSYEQYF
TRBV6-1,-,-,TRBJ2-7,TGTGCCAGCAGTGAATCGAGCTCCTACGAGCAGTACTTC,CASSESSSYEQYF
TRBV7-9,-,-,TRBJ1-4,TGTGCCAGCAGCTTCGAGGCTACTAATGAAAAACTGTTTTTT,CASSFEATNEKLFF
TRBV28,TRBD1,-,TRBJ2-7,TGTGCCAGCAGCCCCGGGACAGGGGCAGCCTACGAGCAGTACTTC,CASSPGTGAAYEQYF
TRBV7-8,TRBD2,-,TRBJ2-1,TGTGCCAGCGCTTGGGGGGGCAATGAGCAGTTCTTC,CASAWGGNEQFF
TRBV11-2,-,-,TRBJ1-1,TGTGCCAGCAGCTTAGGCAGATACACTGAAGCTTTCTTT,CASSLGRYTEAFF
TRBV14,TRBD1,-,TRBJ2-2,TGTGCCAGCAGCAATATAGGACAGGGGTTTGCCGGGGAGCTGTTTTTT,CASSNIGQGFAGELFF
TRBV15,-,-,TRBJ1-5,TGTGCCACCAGCAGAGATCGAGGTAGCAATCAGCCCCAGCATTTT,CATSRDRGSNQPQHF
TRBV2,-,-,TRBJ1-1,TGTGCCAGCAGAGGAGGGACTGAAGCTTTCTTT,CASRGGTEAFF
TRBV5-4,-,-,TRBJ2-7,TGTGCCAGCAGCTTGTGGGGGGAAGAGCAGTACTTC,CASSLWGEEQYF
TRBV27,-,-,TRBJ1-2,TGTGCCAGCAGTTTTGGGAGGGGGTTAAACTATGGCTACACCTTC,CASSFGRGLNYGYTF
TRBV30,TRBD2,-,TRBJ2-1,TGTGCCTGGATGGGCAGCGGGAGTGGCGATGAGCAGTTCTTC,CAWMGSGSGDEQFF
TRBV19,-,-,TRBJ2-7,TGTGCCAGTAGTCCCGCACCGGGCTCCTACGAGCAGTACTTC,CASSPAPGSYEQYF
TRBV30,TRBD2,-,TRBJ2-1,TGTGCCTGGGGTCCGCTGGGTGGCGGGAGTACTGGGAATGAGCAGTTCTTC,CAWGPLGGGSTGNEQFF
TRBV27,TRBD1,-,TRBJ2-1,TGTGCCAGCAGTTCGGAATTTCGGGACAGAACCTACAATGAGCAGTTCTTC,CASSSEFRDRTYNEQFF
TRBV7-9,TRBD2,once,TRBJ2-3,TGTGCCAGCAGCACCGGACTAGCGGGATCTGAAGATACGCAGTATTTT,CASSTGLAGSEDTQYF
TRBV9,TRBD2,-,TRBJ2-2,TGTGCCAGCAGCGTAGCTGCTAGCGGGGGCAAGAGGGAGCTGTTTTTT,CASSVAASGGKRELFF
TRBV19,TRBD1,-,TRBJ2-3,TGTGCCAATAAGGGGCCGGGACAGCCCACAGATACGCAGTATTTT,CANKGPGQPTDTQYF
TRBV4-1,-,-,TRBJ2-6,TGCGCCAGCAGCCAGGCGCGGGGAGGTGGGGCCAACGTCCTGACTTTC,CASSQARGGGANVLTF
TRBV15,-,-,TRBJ2-1,TGTGCCACCAGCACCAGGGGAATTGAGCAGTTCTTC,CATSTRGIEQFF
TRBV21-1,-,-,TRBJ2-7,TGTGCCCAAGCGGGCCTTAATTTTTCCCACGAGCAGTACTTC,CAQAGLNFSHEQYF
TRBV5-4,TRBD1,-,TRBJ1-2,TGTGCCAGCAGCTTGCTGGGAGGACAGGGGGCGAACTATGGCTACACCTTC,CASSLLGGQGANYGYTF
TRBV6-5,TRBD2,-,TRBJ2-1,TGTGCCAGCAGTTACGCGGCGGGAGGGTACAATGAGCAGTTCTTC,CASSYAAGGYNEQFF
TRBV9,-,once,TRBJ2-1,TGTGCCAGCAGCGTAGAGAGAATTTCCTACAATGAGCAGTTCTTC,CASSVERISYNEQFF
TRBV6-1,-,-,TRBJ2-7,TGTGCCAGCAGTGAAGTCCTTATCGAGCAGTACTTC,CASSEVLIEQYF
TRBV5-1,-,-,TRBJ2-5,TGCGCCAGCAGCGGCGGGCAGGAGACCCAGTACTTC,CASSGGQETQYF
TRBV28,TRBD1,-,TRBJ2-7,TGTGCCAGCAGTTTACTGGGACAGGGAAACTTTGGGGAGCAGTACTTC,CASSLLGQGNFGEQYF
TRBV6-4,-,-,TRBJ1-4,TGTGCCAGCAGTGTTTTGAGGCAGTTAGGTGAAAAACTGTTTTTT,CASSVLRQLGEKLFF
TRBV5-6,-,once,TRBJ1-5,TGTGCCAGCAGCTTGTCAGGGATTAGCAATCAGCCCCAGCATTTT,CASSLSGISNQPQHF
TRBV11-3,TRBD1,-,TRBJ2-3,TGTGCCAGCAGCCTAGGACAGGGGGACGCAGATACGCAGTATTTT,CASSLGQGDADTQYF
TRBV30,TRBD2,-,TRBJ2-3,TGTGCCTGGACCTTCAGACTAGCGGGAGGGTCCCGGGATACGCAGTATTTT,CAWTFRLAGGSRDTQYF
TRBV6-6,TRBD2,few,TRBJ2-5,TGTGCCAGCAGTTACGTTCTAGCGGGAGTGGAGACCCAGTACTTC,CASSYVLAGVETQYF
TRBV19,-,-,TRBJ2-1,TGTGCCAGTAGTATCGGCGGACTATACAATGAGCAGTTCTTC,CASSIGGLYNEQFF
TRBV7-2,TRBD1,-,TRBJ2-7,TGTGCCAGCAGCAGGGGACAGGGGACCTACGAGCAGTACTTC,CASSRGQGTYEQYF
TRBV5-4,-,-,TRBJ1-1,TGTGCCAGCAGCTTGAACCCGACGGGAAACACTGAAGCTTTCTTT,CASSLNPTGNTEAFF
TRBV27,TRBD1,-,TRBJ2-7,TGTGCCAGCAGTGCCGGGACAGGACTCTCCTACGAGCAGTACTTC,CASSAGTGLSYEQYF
TRBV7-8,TRBD1,-,TRBJ1-5,TGTGCCAGCAGCTTATCGGACAGGGGCGTTTTTCAGCCCCAGCATTTT,CASSLSDRGVFQPQHF
TRBV4-1,TRBD2,-,TRBJ2-7,TGCGCCAGCAGCCAGTTGGAGGGGACTAGCGGAACCTACGAGCAGTACTTC,CASSQLEGTSGTYEQYF